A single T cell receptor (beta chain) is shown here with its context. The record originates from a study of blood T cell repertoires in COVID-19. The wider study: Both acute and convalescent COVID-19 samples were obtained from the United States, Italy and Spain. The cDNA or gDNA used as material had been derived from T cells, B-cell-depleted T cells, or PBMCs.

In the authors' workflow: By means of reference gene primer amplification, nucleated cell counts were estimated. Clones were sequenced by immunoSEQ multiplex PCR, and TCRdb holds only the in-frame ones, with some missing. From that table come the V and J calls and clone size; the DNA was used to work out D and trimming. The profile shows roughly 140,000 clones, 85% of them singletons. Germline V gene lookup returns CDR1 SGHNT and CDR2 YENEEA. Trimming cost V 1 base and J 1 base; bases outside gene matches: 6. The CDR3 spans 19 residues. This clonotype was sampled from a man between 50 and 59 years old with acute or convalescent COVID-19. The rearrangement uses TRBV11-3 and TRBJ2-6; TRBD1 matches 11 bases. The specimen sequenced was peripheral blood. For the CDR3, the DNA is TGTGCCAGCAGCTTAGGGGACAGGGGGGGAATATCTGGGGCCAACGTCCTGACTTTC. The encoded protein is CASSLGDRGGISGANVLTF.